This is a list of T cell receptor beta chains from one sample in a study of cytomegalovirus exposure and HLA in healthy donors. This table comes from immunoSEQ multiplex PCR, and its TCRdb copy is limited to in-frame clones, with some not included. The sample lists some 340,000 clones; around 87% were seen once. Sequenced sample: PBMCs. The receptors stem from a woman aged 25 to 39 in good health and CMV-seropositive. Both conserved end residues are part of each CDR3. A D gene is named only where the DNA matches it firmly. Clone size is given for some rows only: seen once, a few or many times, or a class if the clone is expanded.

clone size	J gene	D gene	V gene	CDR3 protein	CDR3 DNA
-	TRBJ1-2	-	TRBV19	CASSNHSPGIYGYTF	TGTGCCAGTAGTAATCATTCGCCAGGGATCTATGGCTACACCTTC
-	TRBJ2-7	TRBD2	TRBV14	CASSQDFAERGVNEQYF	TGTGCCAGCAGCCAAGATTTCGCTGAGCGGGGGGTCAACGAGCAGTACTTC
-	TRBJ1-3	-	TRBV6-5	CASSRGNTIYF	TGTGCCAGCAGTCGTGGAAACACCATATATTTT
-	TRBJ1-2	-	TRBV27	CASSGQPGLKGGYTF	TGTGCCAGCAGTGGCCAACCGGGCCTAAAGGGAGGCTACACCTTC
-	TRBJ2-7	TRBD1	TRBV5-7	CASSTGQSSYEQYF	TGTGCCAGCAGCACGGGACAGAGCTCCTACGAGCAGTACTTC
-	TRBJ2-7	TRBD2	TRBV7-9	CASSPIAGGHLDEQYF	TGTGCCAGCAGCCCAATAGCGGGAGGGCACCTGGACGAGCAGTACTTC
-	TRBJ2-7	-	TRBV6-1	CASKQGFSYEQYF	TGTGCCAGCAAGCAGGGGTTCTCCTACGAGCAGTACTTC
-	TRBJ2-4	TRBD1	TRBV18	CASSSTGLDIQYF	TGTGCCAGCTCATCGACAGGGCTTGACATTCAGTACTTC
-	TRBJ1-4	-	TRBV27	CASSFYDPGGLGEKLFF	TGTGCCAGCAGTTTCTATGACCCAGGCGGACTTGGGGAAAAACTGTTTTTT
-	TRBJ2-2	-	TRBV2	CASGRDTGELFF	TGTGCCAGCGGAAGAGACACCGGGGAGCTGTTTTTT
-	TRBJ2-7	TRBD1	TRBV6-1	CACLDGTGIHEQYF	TGTGCCTGCCTTGACGGGACAGGGATCCACGAGCAGTACTTC
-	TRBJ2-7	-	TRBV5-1	CASSPGTATPYEQYF	TGCGCCAGCAGCCCTGGGACGGCAACCCCCTACGAGCAGTACTTC
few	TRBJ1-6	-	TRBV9	CASSVNEGWSPLHF	TGTGCCAGCAGCGTAAACGAGGGTTGGTCACCCCTCCACTTT
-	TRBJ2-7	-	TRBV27	CASSLSGLAEGGEQYF	TGTGCCAGCAGTTTATCGGGGCTCGCCGAGGGGGGCGAGCAGTACTTC
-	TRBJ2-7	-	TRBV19	CASSPYSTSSYEQYF	TGTGCCAGTAGTCCATACAGCACGAGCTCCTACGAGCAGTACTTC
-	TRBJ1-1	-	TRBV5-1	CASSLRASLNTEAFF	TGCGCCAGCAGCTTGCGTGCCAGCTTGAACACTGAAGCTTTCTTT
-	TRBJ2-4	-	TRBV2	CASRDSFASNIQYF	TGTGCCAGCAGGGACAGTTTTGCCAGCAACATTCAGTACTTC
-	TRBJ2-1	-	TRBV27	CASSQTIHEQFF	TGTGCCAGCAGTCAAACGATTCATGAGCAGTTCTTC
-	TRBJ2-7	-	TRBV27	CASTSSGRRYEQYF	TGTGCCAGCACCTCCTCAGGGCGTAGGTACGAGCAGTACTTC
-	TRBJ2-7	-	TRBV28	CASRDTISYEQYF	TGTGCCAGCCGGGACACCATCTCCTACGAGCAGTACTTC
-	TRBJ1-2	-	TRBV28	CASSLGRTESFNYGYTF	TGTGCCAGCAGTTTGGGTAGGACAGAGTCCTTTAACTATGGCTACACCTTC
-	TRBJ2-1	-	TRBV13	CASSFRTFVGEQFF	TGTGCCAGCAGCTTTCGGACATTCGTCGGTGAGCAGTTCTTC
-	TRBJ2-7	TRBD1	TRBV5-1	CASSLGTGGDEQYF	TGCGCCAGCAGCTTGGGTACAGGGGGCGACGAGCAGTACTTC
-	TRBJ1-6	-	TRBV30	CAWSVRQTYNSPLHF	TGTGCCTGGAGTGTGAGGCAGACCTATAATTCACCCCTCCACTTT
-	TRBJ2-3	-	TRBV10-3	CAISRGGTDTQYF	TGTGCCATCTCCAGGGGCGGCACAGATACGCAGTATTTT
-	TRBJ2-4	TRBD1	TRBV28	CASRTGGDIQYF	TGTGCCAGCCGGACAGGGGGGGACATTCAGTACTTC
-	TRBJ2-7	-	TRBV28	CASSWDPRYEQYF	TGTGCCAGCAGTTGGGATCCTAGGTACGAGCAGTACTTC
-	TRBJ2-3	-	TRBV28	CASSLGMFTDTQYF	TGTGCCAGCAGTTTAGGGATGTTCACAGATACGCAGTATTTT
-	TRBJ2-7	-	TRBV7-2	CASSLDFIGGQYF	TGTGCCAGCAGCTTAGACTTCATCGGGGGGCAGTACTTC
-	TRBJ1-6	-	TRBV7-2	CASTTGTSNSPLHF	TGTGCCAGCACGACCGGGACCTCTAATTCACCCCTCCACTTT
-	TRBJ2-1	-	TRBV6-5	CASSPHGQGGNEQFF	TGTGCCAGCAGCCCCCACGGACAGGGAGGGAATGAGCAGTTCTTC
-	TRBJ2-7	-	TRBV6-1	CASSVIADRGYEQYF	TGTGCCAGCAGTGTCATAGCCGACAGAGGCTACGAGCAGTACTTC
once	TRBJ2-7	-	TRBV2	CASTIRDNYEQYF	TGTGCCAGCACTATCCGGGACAACTACGAGCAGTACTTC
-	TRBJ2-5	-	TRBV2	CASSAARSIGETQYF	TGTGCCAGCAGTGCTGCTAGAAGTATTGGGGAGACCCAGTACTTC
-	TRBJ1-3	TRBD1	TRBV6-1	CASSDQQGARNTIYF	TGTGCCAGCAGTGACCAGCAGGGGGCTCGAAACACCATATATTTT
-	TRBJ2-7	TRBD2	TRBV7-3	CASSRPGLAVYEQYF	TGTGCCAGCAGCCGCCCGGGACTAGCGGTCTACGAGCAGTACTTC
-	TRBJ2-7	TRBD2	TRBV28	CASRTGLAAYEQYF	TGTGCCAGCAGGACAGGACTAGCGGCTTACGAGCAGTACTTC
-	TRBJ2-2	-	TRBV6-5	CASSYGTGELFF	TGTGCCAGCAGTTACGGCACCGGGGAGCTGTTTTTT
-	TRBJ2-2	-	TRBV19	CASSMGGSAGELFF	TGTGCCAGTAGTATGGGGGGTTCGGCCGGGGAGCTGTTTTTT
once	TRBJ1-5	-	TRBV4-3	CASSQDILEPQHF	TGCGCCAGCAGCCAAGATATTTTAGAGCCCCAGCATTTT
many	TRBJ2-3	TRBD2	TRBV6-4	CASSDGSGGYTDTQYF	TGTGCCAGCAGTGACGGTAGCGGGGGGTACACAGATACGCAGTATTTT
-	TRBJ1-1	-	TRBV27	CASSQSWPVGTEAFF	TGTGCCAGCAGCCAATCATGGCCCGTTGGCACTGAAGCTTTCTTT
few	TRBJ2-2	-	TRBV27	CASGRSTGELFF	TGTGCCAGCGGGAGAAGTACCGGGGAGCTGTTTTTT
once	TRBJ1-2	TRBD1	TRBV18	CASSPLLDRGQSNYGYTF	TGTGCCAGCTCACCATTATTGGACAGGGGGCAGAGTAACTATGGCTACACCTTC
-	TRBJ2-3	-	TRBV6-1	CASSALGLPSNTDTQYF	TGTGCCAGCAGTGCATTGGGACTCCCTTCTAACACAGATACGCAGTATTTT
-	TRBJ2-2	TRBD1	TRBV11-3	CASSYGTGRTGELFF	TGTGCCAGCAGCTATGGGACAGGGCGCACCGGGGAGCTGTTTTTT
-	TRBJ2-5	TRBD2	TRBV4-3	CASSQDVAGADETQYF	TGCGCCAGCAGCCAAGATGTAGCGGGAGCTGATGAGACCCAGTACTTC
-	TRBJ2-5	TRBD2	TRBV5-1	CASTPHVSSGNETQYF	TGCGCCAGCACCCCTCACGTGTCTAGCGGTAATGAGACCCAGTACTTC
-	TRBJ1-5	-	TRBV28	CASSHIRQAKKNQPQHF	TGTGCCAGCAGTCACATACGGCAAGCCAAAAAAAATCAGCCCCAGCATTTT
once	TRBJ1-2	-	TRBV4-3	CASSQDPSFRYGYTF	TGCGCCAGCAGCCAAGATCCCTCATTTAGGTATGGCTACACCTTC
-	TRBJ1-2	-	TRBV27	CASSLGQGVNYGYTF	TGTGCCAGCAGTTTAGGGCAGGGAGTCAACTATGGCTACACCTTC
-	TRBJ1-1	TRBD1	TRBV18	CASSHDRGRHVNTEAFF	TGTGCCAGCTCACACGACAGGGGGAGGCATGTGAACACTGAAGCTTTCTTT
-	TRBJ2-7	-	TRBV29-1	CSVVGRVASSYEQYF	TGCAGCGTTGTCGGAAGAGTGGCTAGCTCTTACGAGCAGTACTTC
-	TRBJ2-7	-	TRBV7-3	CASSPFSGNEQYF	TGTGCCAGCAGCCCATTTTCAGGGAACGAGCAGTACTTC